The 10 T cell receptor beta chains below all came from one sample that was sequenced in a study of regulatory T cells in long-lasting Graves disease. The time point denotes: newly diagnosed GD, antithyroid drugs for less than 3 months. RNA isolated from PBMCs was used to make the TCR library. Building the TCR beta libraries relied on iRepertoire HTBI primers, and CDR3 regions underwent Arm-PCR. One entry per CDR3 protein, called by TCRdb with MiXCR from the multiplex PCR reads. The table has fewer than 350,000 distinct CDR3 sequences, 15% to 20% seen once. Sequences were derived from peripheral blood mononuclear cells (PBMCs), sampled at new diagnosis, from a patient treated with antithyroid drugs. The receptors here all came from a female donor with Graves disease.

This clonotype was recorded a few times. A much more abundant neighbour one base away suggests this may be a read error. This chain uses TRBV11-3 with TRBJ2-1, with 9 bases lining up with TRBD2. The length of the CDR3 is 16 residues. V lost 0 bases and J lost 8; bases outside the gene matches: 8. Germline loops: CDR1 SGHNT, CDR2 YENEEA. CDR3: CASSLDGLAGYDEQFF. CDR3 nucleotides: TGTGCCAGCAGCTTAGACGGGCTAGCGGGATACGATGAGCAGTTCTTC.

The table lists this clonotype with many counts. The genes are TRBV19 and TRBJ2-1; 11 nucleotides align to TRBD2. This CDR3 is built from 14 residues. CDR1 LNHDA and CDR2 SQIVND come from the germline V gene (reference sequence). V was pared by 6 bases and J by 5 bases, with 3 bases of the junction left unmatched. Here the CDR3 reads CASSEGLADNEQFF. Here the CDR3 DNA reads TGTGCCAGTAGCGAGGGACTAGCGGACAATGAGCAGTTCTTC.

This clonotype was seen at least ten times. The chain links TRBV9 to TRBJ2-6, with D uncertain. The germline V gene has CDR1 SGDLS and CDR2 YYNGEE. Trimming removed 2 bases from V and 0 bases from J, with 12 bases in between. The CDR3 extends over 17 amino acids. The CDR3 loop is CASSVGPLPSGANVLTF. The CDR3 DNA is TGTGCCAGCAGCGTTGGACCCTTGCCCTCTGGGGCCAACGTCCTGACTTTC.

In this sample, this clonotype turned up a few times. The CDR3 region has the DNA TGTGCCAGCAGCTTGGCGGGACAGGGGTATCAGCCCCAGCATTTT. This translates into CASSLAGQGYQPQHF. The chain couples TRBV5-6 to TRBJ1-5, with 10 bases that match TRBD1. V lost 0 bases and J lost 5; bases outside the gene matches: 2. Looked up from germline, CDR1 is SGHDT and CDR2 is YYEEEE. This CDR3 is built from 15 residues. Full variable domain (outside the CDR3, taken from reference TRBV5-6 and TRBJ1-5): DAGVTQSPTHLIKTRGQQVTLRCSPKSGHDTVSWYQQALGQGPQFIFQYYEEEERQRGNFPDRFSGHQFPNYSSELNVNALLLGDSALYLCASSLAGQGYQPQHFGDGTRLSIL.

The sample holds many counts of this clonotype. V and J are TRBV7-3 and TRBJ2-5, with D tentatively TRBD2 (5 bases). The V and J ends lost 5 bases and 2 bases respectively, with 12 bases between them. Germline V lookup: CDR1 SGHTA, CDR2 FQGTGA. This CDR3 region has 14 residues. CDR3 in amino acids: CASSPNDYQETQYF. The CDR3 DNA reads as TGTGCCAGCAGCCCAAACGACTATCAAGAGACCCAGTACTTC.

The chain recombines TRBV7-3 with TRBJ1-4; D is uncertain. Germline CDR1 and CDR2: SGHTA and FQGTGA. This CDR3 has 13 residues. Trimming left V 5 bases short and J 7 bases short, with 11 bases between. The CDR3 coding sequence is TGTGCCAGCAGCCCGGGTGTGGGTGAAAAACTGTTTTTT. It translates to CASSPGVGEKLFF.

As for this clonotype: This is likely a read error, given that the CDR3 carries no conserved phenylalanine or tryptophan at its end. The limits of the CDR3 on the DNA are not certain, so only TCRdb's listed CDR3 is given. The chain joins TRBV6-5 to TRBJ2-7. The CDR3 totals 8 residues, both ends included. The germline V gene has CDR1 MNHEY and CDR2 SVGAGI. This chain's CDR3 is CASSYQVG.

This clonotype was picked up many times. The chain links TRBV11-1 to TRBJ2-6, with TRBD1 as a possible D gene (6 bases). The CDR3 runs 19 residues. Germline V gene sequence: CDR1 SGHAT, CDR2 FQDESV (reference sequence). V was cut by 5 bases and J by 0 bases, with 20 bases left in between. CDR3 DNA sequence: TGTGCCAGCAGCCCACCCCCCCCCGACAGGCTCTCTGGGGCCAACGTCCTGACTTTC. It specifies CASSPPPPDRLSGANVLTF.

This clonotype was seen at least ten times. Here the CDR3 DNA reads TGCAGTGCGAGGACAGGGTCTAAAGACACTGAAGCTTTCTTT. Encoded protein: CSARTGSKDTEAFF. The chain recombines TRBV20-1 with TRBJ1-1; 8 bases are shared with TRBD1. Germline V gene sequence: CDR1 DFQATT, CDR2 SNEGSKA (reference sequence). This CDR3 comprises 14 residues. Trimming took 6 bases from V and 3 from J; bases not matched to a gene: 9.

This clonotype was observed at least ten times. The chain employs TRBV28 and TRBJ1-5, with no clear D. CDR3 length equals 13 residues. The V end lost 6 bases, the J end lost 10 bases, and 16 bases lay between the germline ends. From germline, CDR1 is MDHEN and CDR2 SYDVKM. CDR3 protein: CASRSSGVQPQHF. In nucleotides, the CDR3 is TGTGCCAGCAGGTCCTCGGGTGTCCAACCCCAGCATTTT.